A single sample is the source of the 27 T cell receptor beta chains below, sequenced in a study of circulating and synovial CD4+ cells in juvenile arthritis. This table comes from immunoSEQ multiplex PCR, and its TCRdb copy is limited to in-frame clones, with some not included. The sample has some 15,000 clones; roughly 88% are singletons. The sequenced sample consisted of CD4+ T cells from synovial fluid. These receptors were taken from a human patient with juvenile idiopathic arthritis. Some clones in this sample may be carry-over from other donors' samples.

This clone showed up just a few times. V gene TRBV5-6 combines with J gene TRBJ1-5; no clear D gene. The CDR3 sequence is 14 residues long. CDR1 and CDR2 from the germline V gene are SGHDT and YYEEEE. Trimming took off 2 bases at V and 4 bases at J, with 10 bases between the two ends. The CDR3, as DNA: TGTGCCAGCAGCTTTCGAGGGCCGAATCAGCCCCAGCATTTT. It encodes CASSFRGPNQPQHF.

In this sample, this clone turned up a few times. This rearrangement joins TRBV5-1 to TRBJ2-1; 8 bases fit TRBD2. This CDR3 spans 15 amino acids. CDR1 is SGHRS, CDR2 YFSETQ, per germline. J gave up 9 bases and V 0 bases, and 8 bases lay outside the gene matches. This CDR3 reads CASSLGVIAGLEQFF. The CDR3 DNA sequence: TGCGCCAGCAGCTTGGGCGTGATAGCGGGACTTGAGCAGTTCTTC.

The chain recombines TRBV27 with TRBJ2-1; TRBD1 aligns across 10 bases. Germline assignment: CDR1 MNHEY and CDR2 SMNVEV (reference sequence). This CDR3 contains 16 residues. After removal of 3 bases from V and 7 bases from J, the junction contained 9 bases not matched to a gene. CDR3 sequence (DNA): TGTGCCAGCAGTTTCACCTCGGGACAGGGGTTAAATGAGCAGTTCTTC. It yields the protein CASSFTSGQGLNEQFF.

The CDR3: CASSQGGQVDFNGYTF. CDR3 in DNA: TGCGCCAGCAGCCAAGGAGGACAGGTGGATTTTAATGGCTACACCTTC. V usage is TRBV4-1 and J usage is TRBJ1-2; 7 bases agree with TRBD1. Per the germline V gene, CDR1 is MGHRA and CDR2 is YSYEKL. V was pared by 1 base and J by 6 bases, with 11 bases of the junction left unmatched. CDR3 size: 16 residues.

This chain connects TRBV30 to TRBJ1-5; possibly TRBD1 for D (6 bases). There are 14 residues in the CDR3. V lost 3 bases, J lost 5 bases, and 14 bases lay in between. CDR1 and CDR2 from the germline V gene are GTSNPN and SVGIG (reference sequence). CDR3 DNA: TGTGCCTGGAGGGGTACAGGGTCGGATCAGCCCCAGCATTTT. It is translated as CAWRGTGSDQPQHF.

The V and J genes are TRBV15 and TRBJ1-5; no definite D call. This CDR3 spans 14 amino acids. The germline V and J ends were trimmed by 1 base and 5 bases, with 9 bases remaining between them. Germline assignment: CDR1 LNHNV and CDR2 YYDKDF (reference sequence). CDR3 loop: CATSRAQSHQPQHF. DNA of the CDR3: TGTGCCACCAGCAGAGCACAGTCTCATCAGCCCCAGCATTTT.

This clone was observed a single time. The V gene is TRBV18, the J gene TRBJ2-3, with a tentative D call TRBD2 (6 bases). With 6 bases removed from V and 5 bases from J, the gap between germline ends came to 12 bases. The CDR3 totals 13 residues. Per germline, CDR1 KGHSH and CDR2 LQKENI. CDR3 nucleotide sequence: TGTGCCAGCTCCCTGGTGCGGGGAGATACGCAGTATTTT. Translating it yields CASSLVRGDTQYF.

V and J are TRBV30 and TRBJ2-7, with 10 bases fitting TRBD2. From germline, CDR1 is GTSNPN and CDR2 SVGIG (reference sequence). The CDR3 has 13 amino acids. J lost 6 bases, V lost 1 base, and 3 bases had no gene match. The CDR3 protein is CAWSAASGGEQYF. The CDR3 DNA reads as TGTGCCTGGAGTGCAGCTAGCGGGGGCGAGCAGTACTTC.

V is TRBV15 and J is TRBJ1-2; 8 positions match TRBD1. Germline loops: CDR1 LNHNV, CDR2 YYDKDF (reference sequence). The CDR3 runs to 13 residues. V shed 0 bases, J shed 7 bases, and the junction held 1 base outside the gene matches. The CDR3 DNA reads TGTGCCACCAGCAGAGAAACAGGGGGTGGCTACACCTTC. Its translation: CATSRETGGGYTF.

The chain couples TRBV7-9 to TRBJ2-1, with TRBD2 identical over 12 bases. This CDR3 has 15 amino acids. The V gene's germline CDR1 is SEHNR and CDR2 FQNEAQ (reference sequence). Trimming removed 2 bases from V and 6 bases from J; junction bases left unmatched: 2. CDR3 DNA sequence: TGTGCCAGCAGCTTACTAGCGGGGGGGATCAATGAGCAGTTCTTC. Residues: CASSLLAGGINEQFF.

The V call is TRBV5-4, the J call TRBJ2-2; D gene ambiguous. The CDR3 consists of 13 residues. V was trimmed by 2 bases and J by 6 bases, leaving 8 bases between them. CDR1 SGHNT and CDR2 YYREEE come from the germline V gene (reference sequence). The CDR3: CASSFNYAGELFF. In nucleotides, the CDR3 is TGTGCCAGCAGCTTTAACTACGCCGGGGAGCTGTTTTTT.

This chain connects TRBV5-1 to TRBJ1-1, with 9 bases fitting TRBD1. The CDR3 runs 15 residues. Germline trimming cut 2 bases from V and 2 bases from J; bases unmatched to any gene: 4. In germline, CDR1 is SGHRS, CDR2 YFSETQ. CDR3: CASSLQGAGNTEAFF. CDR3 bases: TGCGCCAGCAGCTTACAGGGGGCTGGCAACACTGAAGCTTTCTTT. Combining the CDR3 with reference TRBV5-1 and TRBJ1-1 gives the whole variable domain KAGVTQTPRYLIKTRGQQVTLSCSPISGHRSVSWYQQTPGQGLQFLFEYFSETQRNKGNFPGRFSGRQFSNSRSEMNVSTLELGDSALYLCASSLQGAGNTEAFFGQGTRLTVV.

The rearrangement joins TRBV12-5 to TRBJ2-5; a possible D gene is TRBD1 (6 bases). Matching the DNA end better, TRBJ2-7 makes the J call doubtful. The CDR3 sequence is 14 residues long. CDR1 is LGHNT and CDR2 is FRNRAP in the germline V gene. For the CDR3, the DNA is TGTGCTAGTGGCCCCTCAGGGGCCTCCTACGAGCAGTACTTC. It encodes CASGPSGASYEQYF.

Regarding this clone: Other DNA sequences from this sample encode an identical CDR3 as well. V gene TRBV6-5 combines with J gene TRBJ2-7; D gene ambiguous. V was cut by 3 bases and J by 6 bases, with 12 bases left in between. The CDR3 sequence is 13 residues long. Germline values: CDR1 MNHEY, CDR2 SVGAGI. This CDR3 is CASSYSTIGEQYF. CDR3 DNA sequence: TGTGCCAGCAGTTATTCGACAATTGGCGAGCAGTACTTC.

CDR3 loop: CASSSTGNYGYTF. CDR3 bases: TGTGCCAGCAGCTCCACAGGAAACTATGGCTACACCTTC. The chain carries TRBV7-3 and TRBJ1-2, with a tentative D call TRBD1 (5 bases). The CDR3 is made up of 13 amino acids. Trimming took 4 bases from V and 2 from J, leaving 8 bases between them. Germline loops: CDR1 SGHTA, CDR2 FQGTGA.

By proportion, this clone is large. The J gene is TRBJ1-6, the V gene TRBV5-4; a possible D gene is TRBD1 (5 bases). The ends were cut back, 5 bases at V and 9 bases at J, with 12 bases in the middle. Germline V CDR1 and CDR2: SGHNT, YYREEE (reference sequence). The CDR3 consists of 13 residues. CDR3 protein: CASREGLVSPLHF. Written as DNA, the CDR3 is TGTGCCAGCAGGGAGGGGTTGGTTTCACCCCTCCACTTT. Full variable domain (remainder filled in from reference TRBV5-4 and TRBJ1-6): ETGVTQSPTHLIKTRGQQVTLRCSSQSGHNTVSWYQQALGQGPQFIFQYYREEENGRGNFPPRFSGLQFPNYSSELNVNALELDDSALYLCASREGLVSPLHFGNGTRLTVT.

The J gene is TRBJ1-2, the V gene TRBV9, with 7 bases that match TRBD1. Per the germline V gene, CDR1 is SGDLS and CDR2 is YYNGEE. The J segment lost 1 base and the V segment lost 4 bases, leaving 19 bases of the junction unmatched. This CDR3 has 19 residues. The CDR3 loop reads CASSPLSWTGPMGNYGYTF. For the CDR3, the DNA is TGTGCCAGCAGCCCATTGTCTTGGACAGGCCCTATGGGTAACTATGGCTACACCTTC. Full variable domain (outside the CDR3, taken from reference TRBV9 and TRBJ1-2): DSGVTQTPKHLITATGQRVTLRCSPRSGDLSVYWYQQSLDQGLQFLIQYYNGEERAKGNILERFSAQQFPDLHSELNLSSLELGDSALYFCASSPLSWTGPMGNYGYTFGSGTRLTVV.

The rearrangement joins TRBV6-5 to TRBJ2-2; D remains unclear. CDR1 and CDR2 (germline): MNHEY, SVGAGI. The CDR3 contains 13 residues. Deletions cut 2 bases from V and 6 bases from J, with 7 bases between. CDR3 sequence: CASSYRWSGELFF. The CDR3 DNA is TGTGCCAGCAGTTACCGGTGGTCCGGGGAGCTGTTTTTT.

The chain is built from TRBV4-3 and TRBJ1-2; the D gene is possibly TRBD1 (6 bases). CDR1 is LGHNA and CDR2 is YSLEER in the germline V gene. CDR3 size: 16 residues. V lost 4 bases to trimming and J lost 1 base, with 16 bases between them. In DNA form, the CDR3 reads TGCGCCAGCAGCCCGGCGAGACAGGTGATTAACTATGGCTACACCTTC. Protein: CASSPARQVINYGYTF.

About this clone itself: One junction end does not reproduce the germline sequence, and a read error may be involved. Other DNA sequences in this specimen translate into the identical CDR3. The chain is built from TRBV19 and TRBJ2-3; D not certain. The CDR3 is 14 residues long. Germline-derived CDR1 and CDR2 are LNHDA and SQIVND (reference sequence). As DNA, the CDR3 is TGTGCCAGCAGTATGTGGGCCAGCACAGATACGCAGTATTTT. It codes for CASSMWASTDTQYF.

The CDR3 sequence is CASSPNGQGGNTEAFF. CDR3 nucleotide sequence: TGTGCCAGCTCACCCAACGGACAGGGGGGGAACACTGAAGCTTTCTTT. The chain carries TRBV18 and TRBJ1-1; 10 positions agree with TRBD1. The V and J ends lost 3 bases and 1 base, in that order; junction bases with no gene match: 5. The CDR3 runs to 16 residues. The germline V gene has CDR1 KGHSH and CDR2 LQKENI.

CDR3 region: CASSPGTEETQYF. CDR3 bases: TGCGCCAGCAGCCCCGGGACAGAAGAGACCCAGTACTTC. The chain has TRBV5-1 and TRBJ2-5; TRBD1 aligns across 7 bases. Germline V gene sequence: CDR1 SGHRS, CDR2 YFSETQ. Trimming at V came to 4 bases and at J to 3 bases, leaving 3 bases not matched to a gene. This CDR3 is built from 13 residues.

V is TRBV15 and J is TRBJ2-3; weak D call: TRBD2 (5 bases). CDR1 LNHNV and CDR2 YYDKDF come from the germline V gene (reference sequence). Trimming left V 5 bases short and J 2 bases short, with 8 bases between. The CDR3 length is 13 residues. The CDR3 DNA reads TGTGCCACCAGCCGGGGAAACACAGATACGCAGTATTTT. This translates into CATSRGNTDTQYF.

CDR3 coding DNA: TGTGCCAGCAGGCGGACTAGCGGTTACGAGCAGTACTTC. It specifies CASRRTSGYEQYF. The V call is TRBV6-6, the J call TRBJ2-7; TRBD2 matches at 10 bases. CDR1 is MNHNY, CDR2 SVGAGI, per germline (reference sequence). The length of the CDR3 is 13 residues. The V and J ends lost 6 bases and 4 bases, in that order; junction bases with no gene match: 3.

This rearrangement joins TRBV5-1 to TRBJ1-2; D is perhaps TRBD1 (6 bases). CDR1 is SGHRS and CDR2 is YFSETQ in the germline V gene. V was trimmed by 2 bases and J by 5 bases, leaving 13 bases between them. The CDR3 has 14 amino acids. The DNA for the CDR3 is TGCGCCAGCAGCTTATCTACCGGACAGTATGGCTACACCTTC. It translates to CASSLSTGQYGYTF.

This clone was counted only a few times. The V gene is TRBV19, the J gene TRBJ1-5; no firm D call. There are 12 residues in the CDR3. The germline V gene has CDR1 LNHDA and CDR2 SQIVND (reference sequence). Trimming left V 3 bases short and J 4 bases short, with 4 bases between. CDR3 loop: CASSIPNQPQHF. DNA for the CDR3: TGTGCCAGTAGTATCCCTAATCAGCCCCAGCATTTT.

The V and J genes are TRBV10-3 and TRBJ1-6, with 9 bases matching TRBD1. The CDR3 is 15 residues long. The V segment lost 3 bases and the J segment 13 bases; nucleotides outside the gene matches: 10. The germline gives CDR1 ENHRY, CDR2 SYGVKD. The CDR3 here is CAISDETGGKVPLHF. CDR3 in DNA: TGTGCCATCAGTGATGAGACAGGGGGTAAGGTGCCCCTCCACTTT.